This record looks at one T cell receptor (beta chain) sequence and its context. Its antigen is unknown. CDR3 length: 13 residues. Trimming left V 4 bases short and J 11 bases short, with 18 bases between. Germline V gene data show CDR1 as MNHEY and CDR2 as SMNVEV (reference sequence). The assay was immunoSEQ multiplex PCR, and TCRdb's table has in-frame clones only and misses some. The data hold roughly 11,000 clones, with about 95% observed a single time. This sample stems from a study of T cells and Merkel cell carcinoma outcomes. General study findings and limits: Repertoire plus T-cell density reportedly predicted Merkel cell carcinoma outcomes.

The TCR originated in a human donor with Merkel cell carcinoma. V usage is TRBV27 and J usage is TRBJ2-7; TRBD1 is a possible D gene (6 bases). Material: tumor tissue from Merkel cell carcinoma. The CDR3 sequence is CASSSRDILVEYF. CDR3 sequence (DNA): TGTGCCAGCAGTTCAAGGGACATCTTGGTGGAGTACTTC.